The sequence of this TCR beta chain was determined in a study of blood T cells in healthy people across ages. This clonotype was observed many times. The J segment lost 3 bases and the V segment lost 3 bases, leaving 5 bases of the junction unmatched. The germline gives CDR1 MNHEY, CDR2 SVGAGI. The CDR3 covers 15 residues. A second PCR, run for about 7 to 12 cycles, used a sample-barcoded 5' primer plus a J-beta primer mix. TCRdb reprocessed the 5' RACE reads via MiXCR and lists one record per CDR3 protein. The sample yields 550,000 to 600,000 distinct CDR3 sequences, around 50% seen once. The sequence came from a man older than 75 in good health. The chain has TRBV6-5 and TRBJ2-7, with 10 bases aligning to TRBD2. The sequenced material came from blood. DNA for the CDR3: TGTGCCAGCAGTTATGTAAGGACTAGCGGCTACGAGCAGTACTTC. Its protein is CASSYVRTSGYEQYF.